The 23 T cell receptor beta chains below all came from one sample that was sequenced in a study of cytomegalovirus exposure and HLA in healthy donors. PCR involved 60 Vbeta and 13 Jbeta primers. Clones were read by immunoSEQ multiplex PCR, and TCRdb kept only the in-frame ones, dropping some. The sample includes roughly 120,000 clones, about 80% seen only once; the top ten take 3% to 4.5%. Sample: PBMCs. Receptor source: a man aged 35-49 years in good health and CMV-seronegative.

Regarding this clone: At the DNA level, this CDR3 is encoded by other sequences in the same sample as well. V and J are TRBV7-9 and TRBJ1-5; a possible D gene is TRBD1 (6 bases). V dropped 5 bases and J dropped 4 bases, with 12 bases sitting between them. Germline CDR1 is SEHNR and CDR2 is FQNEAQ (reference sequence). The CDR3 is 14 amino acids. CDR3 residues: CASSPGGGNQPQHF. As DNA, the CDR3 is TGTGCCAGCAGCCCGGGAGGGGGAAATCAGCCCCAGCATTTT. Together with reference TRBV7-9 and TRBJ1-5, the CDR3 gives the full variable domain: DTGVSQNPRHKITKRGQNVTFRCDPISEHNRLYWYRQTLGQGPEFLTYFQNEAQLEKSRLLSDRFSAERPKGSFSTLEIQRTEQGDSAMYLCASSPGGGNQPQHFGDGTRLSIL.

The CDR3 nucleotides are TGTGCCAGCAGTATCTCACCCGGAGGTCAGCCCCAGCATTTT. It codes for CASSISPGGQPQHF. The rearrangement joins TRBV27 to TRBJ1-5; D gene ambiguous. Trimming shortened V by 5 bases and J by 6 bases, and 14 bases separated the two germline ends. There are 14 residues in the CDR3. CDR1 is MNHEY and CDR2 is SMNVEV in the germline V gene (reference sequence).

This clone was seen only a few times. The chain links TRBV7-2 to TRBJ2-1, with 8 nucleotides matching TRBD2. CDR1 is SGHTA and CDR2 is FQGNSA in the germline V gene. The CDR3 runs 15 residues. J was trimmed by 3 bases and V by 2 bases; bases with no gene match: 3. The DNA for the CDR3 is TGTGCCAGCAGCTTAATCCGGGGGGGCTACAATGAGCAGTTCTTC. Protein sequence: CASSLIRGGYNEQFF.

This chain joins TRBV2 and TRBJ2-7; 7 bases are shared with TRBD1. The CDR3 totals 13 residues. After removal of 7 bases from V and 2 bases from J, the junction contained 5 bases not matched to a gene. Germline V lookup: CDR1 SNHLY, CDR2 FYNNEI. CDR3 protein: CASTRQGPYEQYF. The CDR3 DNA is TGTGCCAGCACCCGACAGGGCCCCTACGAGCAGTACTTC.

The chain joins TRBV18 to TRBJ2-4; 13 nucleotides align to TRBD2. J was trimmed by 9 bases and V by 4 bases; bases with no gene match: 9. The CDR3 is 16 amino acids. Germline-derived CDR1 and CDR2 are KGHSH and LQKENI. The CDR3: CASSLGTSGVMAIQYF. CDR3 coding DNA: TGTGCCAGCTCACTCGGGACTAGCGGGGTAATGGCCATTCAGTACTTC.

V usage is TRBV28 and J usage is TRBJ1-5; D might be TRBD1 (6 bases). Per the germline V gene, CDR1 is MDHEN and CDR2 is SYDVKM. V lost 5 bases and J lost 10, with 21 bases in between. The CDR3 covers 15 residues. The CDR3 DNA reads TGTGCCAGCAGTACATCTAGCAGGGGCTTGGGTCCCCAGCATTTT. Amino acid sequence: CASSTSSRGLGPQHF.

This clone is a singleton in its sample. The V and J genes are TRBV6-5 and TRBJ1-1; perhaps TRBD1 as D (6 bases). This CDR3 region has 14 residues. Between the trimmed V and J ends, which lost 8 bases and 0 bases, there was a span of 13 bases. The germline V gene encodes CDR1 MNHEY and CDR2 SVGAGI. CDR3 coding DNA: TGTGCCAGCGGGCAGGGGATAATGAACACTGAAGCTTTCTTT. Its protein product is CASGQGIMNTEAFF.

This sequence joins TRBV6-1 and TRBJ2-1; TRBD2 might be the D (6 bases). Germline V gives CDR1 MNHNS, CDR2 SASEGT. This CDR3 region has 15 residues. V lost 3 bases and J 7 bases, leaving 16 bases between the germline ends. The CDR3 nucleotides are TGTGCCAGCAGTGATGGAGCCATTGGGAGGAATGAGCAGTTCTTC. Its translation: CASSDGAIGRNEQFF.

The CDR3: CASRPEGGGQYF. DNA of the CDR3: TGTGCCAGCAGACCGGAGGGCGGCGGTCAGTACTTC. The chain is built from TRBV7-2 and TRBJ2-4; perhaps TRBD2 as D (6 bases). Germline assignment: CDR1 SGHTA and CDR2 FQGNSA. This CDR3 is built from 12 residues. V lost 6 bases to trimming and J lost 12 bases, with 15 bases between them.

V is TRBV5-1 and J is TRBJ2-3; 9 bases map to TRBD2. V trimming: 6 bases; J trimming: 5 bases; junction bases outside the gene matches: 10. Germline CDR1 SGHRS, CDR2 YFSETQ. The CDR3 has 15 residues. For the CDR3, the DNA is TGCGCCAGCAAAAGTGGGCGGGGGGGGCGAGATACGCAGTATTTT. Translating it yields CASKSGRGGRDTQYF.

The chain is built from TRBV5-6 and TRBJ1-1, with D hard to call. The CDR3 runs 13 residues. Germline CDR1 SGHDT, CDR2 YYEEEE. The V gene lost 7 bases and the J gene lost 1 base, with 11 bases spanning the gap. This chain's CDR3 is CASQRRENTEAFF. The CDR3 DNA is TGTGCCAGCCAACGGAGGGAGAACACTGAAGCTTTCTTT.

This clone was picked up a small number of times. The rearrangement uses TRBV15 and TRBJ2-7; 7 nucleotides align to TRBD2. The J segment lost 3 bases and the V segment lost 3 bases, leaving 8 bases of the junction unmatched. This CDR3 region has 15 residues. CDR1 and CDR2 from the germline V gene are LNHNV and YYDKDF (reference sequence). CDR3 sequence: CATSRGGKGDYEQYF. The CDR3 DNA follows: TGTGCCACCAGCAGGGGGGGGAAAGGGGACTACGAGCAGTACTTC.

This chain connects TRBV29-1 to TRBJ2-2, with D perhaps matching TRBD2 (6 bases). The ends were cut back, 4 bases at V and 5 bases at J, with 17 bases in the middle. Germline loops: CDR1 SQVTM, CDR2 ANQGSEA. The CDR3 totals 15 residues. Written as DNA, the CDR3 is TGCAGCGTTGGGGGATGGGGGGATAGGACCGGGGAGCTGTTTTTT. This encodes CSVGGWGDRTGELFF.

The CDR3 region is CASSLEGTGELFF. Written as DNA, the CDR3 is TGTGCCAGCAGCCTGGAGGGGACCGGGGAGCTGTTTTTT. This chain uses TRBV11-3 with TRBJ2-2; D may be TRBD2 (6 bases). V lost 5 bases and J lost 5, with 9 bases in between. This CDR3 has 13 residues. Germline CDR1 SGHNT, CDR2 YENEEA.

The V gene is TRBV9, the J gene TRBJ1-1; no reliable D call. V lost 0 bases and J 0 bases, leaving 15 bases between the germline ends. The CDR3 has 17 residues. CDR1 and CDR2 from the germline V gene are SGDLS and YYNGEE. The CDR3 nucleotides read TGTGCCAGCAGCGTAGGGCTCCGCAACCCCATGAACACTGAAGCTTTCTTT. Its translation is CASSVGLRNPMNTEAFF.

The chain employs TRBV7-2 and TRBJ1-5; perhaps TRBD1 as D (5 bases). V gave up 2 bases and J gave up 7 bases, with 12 bases separating them. This CDR3 contains 14 residues. Germline CDR1 is SGHTA and CDR2 is FQGNSA. DNA of the CDR3: TGTGCCAGCAGCTTATTAGGGGAACGCCAGCCCCAGCATTTT. It translates to CASSLLGERQPQHF. Looking up the rest from reference TRBV7-2 and TRBJ1-5 gives the full variable domain: GAGVSQSPSNKVTEKGKDVELRCDPISGHTALYWYRQSLGQGLEFLIYFQGNSAPDKSGLPSDRFSAERTGGSVSTLTIQRTQQEDSAVYLCASSLLGERQPQHFGDGTRLSIL.

V usage is TRBV6-4 and J usage is TRBJ2-6; D perhaps matches TRBD1 (5 bases). This CDR3 has 15 amino acids. The germline V gene encodes CDR1 MRHNA and CDR2 SNTAGT. The V end was cut by 5 bases, the J end by 4 bases, with 12 bases between. The CDR3 region is CASSIQAAGANVLTF. CDR3 DNA sequence: TGTGCCAGCAGTATACAGGCGGCCGGGGCCAACGTCCTGACTTTC.

This clone appeared a few times. The chain combines TRBV4-1 with TRBJ2-2; weak D call: TRBD1 (5 bases). The CDR3 length is 16 residues. The germline gives CDR1 MGHRA, CDR2 YSYEKL. V dropped 1 base and J dropped 2 bases, with 11 bases sitting between them. This chain's CDR3 is CASSQGQDINTGELFF. The CDR3 nucleotides read TGCGCCAGCAGCCAAGGCCAGGACATTAACACCGGGGAGCTGTTTTTT.

This clone appeared once. V and J are TRBV19 and TRBJ2-3, with D possibly being TRBD1 (6 bases). The germline V gene encodes CDR1 LNHDA and CDR2 SQIVND (reference sequence). V lost 4 bases and J lost 2, with 16 bases in between. The CDR3 spans 16 residues. The CDR3 sequence is CASSNRDNRNTDTQYF. CDR3 nucleotide sequence: TGTGCCAGTAGTAACCGGGACAATAGGAACACAGATACGCAGTATTTT.

This rearrangement joins TRBV28 to TRBJ1-2, with D unresolved. There are 12 residues in the CDR3. The germline gives CDR1 MDHEN, CDR2 SYDVKM. V lost 6 bases and J lost 7, with 12 bases in between. This CDR3 reads CASRLPTGGYTF. In nucleotides, the CDR3 is TGTGCCAGCAGGCTTCCGACGGGTGGCTACACCTTC.

The rearrangement links TRBV18 to TRBJ1-4; D possibly corresponds to TRBD1 (5 bases). This CDR3 comprises 15 residues. From germline, CDR1 is KGHSH and CDR2 LQKENI. Trimming left V 2 bases short and J 7 bases short, with 14 bases between. CDR3 sequence: CASSPGPREGEKLFF. In DNA form, the CDR3 reads TGTGCCAGCTCACCAGGGCCCAGGGAGGGTGAAAAACTGTTTTTT.

There are a few counts of this clone. This sequence joins TRBV2 and TRBJ1-2, with D possibly TRBD1 on 6 matching bases. CDR3 length: 12 residues. The germline V gene encodes CDR1 SNHLY and CDR2 FYNNEI. Trimming took 5 bases from V and 5 from J, leaving 9 bases between them. This CDR3 is CASSQQGYGYTF. CDR3 DNA sequence: TGTGCCAGCAGTCAGCAGGGGTATGGCTACACCTTC.

This chain links TRBV6-5 with TRBJ1-6; the D gene is possibly TRBD1 (5 bases). This CDR3 is built from 16 residues. V dropped 0 bases and J dropped 13 bases, with 19 bases sitting between them. Looked up from germline, CDR1 is MNHEY and CDR2 is SVGAGI. CDR3 nucleotides: TGTGCCAGCAGTTACTCGAATCCCATGGGGGGAGGGCCCCTCCACTTT. This encodes CASSYSNPMGGGPLHF.